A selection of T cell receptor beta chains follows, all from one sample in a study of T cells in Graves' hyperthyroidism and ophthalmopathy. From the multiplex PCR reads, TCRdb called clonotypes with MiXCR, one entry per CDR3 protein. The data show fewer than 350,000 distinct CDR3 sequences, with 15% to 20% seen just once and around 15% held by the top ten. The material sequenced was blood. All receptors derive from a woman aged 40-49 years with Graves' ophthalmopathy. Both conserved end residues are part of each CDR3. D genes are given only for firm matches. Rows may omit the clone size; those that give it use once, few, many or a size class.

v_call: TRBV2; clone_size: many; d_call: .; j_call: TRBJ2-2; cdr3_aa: CAVRPEGSGELFF; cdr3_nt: TGTGCCGTCCGACCCGAAGGTAGCGGGGAGCTGTTTTTT
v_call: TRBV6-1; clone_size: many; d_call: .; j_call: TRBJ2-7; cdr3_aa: CASSRARGLYEQYF; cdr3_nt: TGTGCCAGCAGCCGGGCCAGGGGTCTATACGAGCAGTACTTC
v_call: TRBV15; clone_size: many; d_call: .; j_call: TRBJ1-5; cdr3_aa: CATSRVSNQPQHF; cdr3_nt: TGTGCCACCAGCAGAGTCTCTAATCAGCCCCAGCATTTT
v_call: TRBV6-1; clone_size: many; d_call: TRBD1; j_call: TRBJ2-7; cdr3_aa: CASKLRTGGSSYEQYF; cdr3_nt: TGTGCCAGCAAACTCCGGACAGGGGGAAGCTCCTACGAGCAGTACTTC
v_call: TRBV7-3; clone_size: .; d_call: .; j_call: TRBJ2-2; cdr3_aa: CASSLWLRGRDVQAGELFF; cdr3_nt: TGTGCCAGCAGCTTATGGTTAAGAGGGCGGGACGTTCAAGCCGGGGAGCTGTTTTTT
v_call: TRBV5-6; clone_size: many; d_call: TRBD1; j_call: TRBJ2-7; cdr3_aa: CASSPMTGGGPLEQYF; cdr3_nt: TGTGCCAGCAGCCCCATGACAGGGGGAGGGCCCCTCGAGCAGTACTTC
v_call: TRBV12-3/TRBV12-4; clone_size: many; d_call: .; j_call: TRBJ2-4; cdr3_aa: CASSQNVGTPSKNIQYF; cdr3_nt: TGTGCCAGCAGTCAAAACGTGGGGACCCCAAGTAAAAACATTCAGTACTTC
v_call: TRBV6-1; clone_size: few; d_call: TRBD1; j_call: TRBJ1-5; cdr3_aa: CASSGGQGRNQPQHF; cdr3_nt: TGTGCCAGCAGTGGCGGACAGGGTCGAAATCAGCCCCAGCATTTT
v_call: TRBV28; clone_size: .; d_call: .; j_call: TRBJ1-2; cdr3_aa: CASSPPSYGYTF; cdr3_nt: TGTGCCAGCAGCCCACCGTCTTATGGCTACACCTTC
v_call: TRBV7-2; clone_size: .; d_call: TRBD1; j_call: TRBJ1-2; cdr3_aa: CASSARDRVPYGYTF; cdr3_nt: TGTGCCAGCAGCGCCCGGGACAGGGTCCCCTATGGCTACACCTTC
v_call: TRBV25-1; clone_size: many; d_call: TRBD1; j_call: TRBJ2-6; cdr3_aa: CASRLGTGGLLVTGANVLTF; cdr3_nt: TGTGCCAGCAGACTTGGGACAGGGGGATTATTGGTAACTGGGGCCAACGTCCTGACTTTC
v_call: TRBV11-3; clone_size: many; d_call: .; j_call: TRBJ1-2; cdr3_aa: CASSILGGSGVNYGYTF; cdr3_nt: TGTGCCAGCAGCATACTAGGGGGTAGTGGGGTTAACTATGGCTACACCTTC
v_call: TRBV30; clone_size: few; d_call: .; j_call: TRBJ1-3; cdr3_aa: CAWNSGDGNTIYF; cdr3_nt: TGTGCCTGGAATTCGGGAGATGGAAACACCATATATTTT
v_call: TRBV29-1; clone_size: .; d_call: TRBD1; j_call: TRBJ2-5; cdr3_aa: CSIRAGGMSETQYF; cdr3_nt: TGCAGCATTAGGGCAGGGGGCATGTCGGAGACCCAGTACTTC
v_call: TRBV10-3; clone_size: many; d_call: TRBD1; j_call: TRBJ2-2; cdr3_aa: CAIMTGGTGELFF; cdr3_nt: TGTGCCATCATGACAGGGGGCACCGGGGAGCTGTTTTTT
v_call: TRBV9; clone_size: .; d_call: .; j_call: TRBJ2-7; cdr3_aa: CASSVGSGGLQYF; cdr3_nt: TGTGCCAGCAGCGTAGGGTCCGGCGGGTTGCAGTACTTC
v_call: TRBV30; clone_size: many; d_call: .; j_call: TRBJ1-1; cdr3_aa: CAWSGVDTEAFF; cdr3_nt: TGTGCCTGGAGTGGGGTAGACACTGAAGCTTTCTTT
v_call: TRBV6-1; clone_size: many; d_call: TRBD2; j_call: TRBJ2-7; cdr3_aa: CASSETAGGPPYEQYF; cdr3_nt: TGTGCCAGCAGTGAAACGGCGGGAGGGCCTCCGTACGAGCAGTACTTC
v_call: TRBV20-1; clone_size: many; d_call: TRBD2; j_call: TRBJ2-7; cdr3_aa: CSARPSSGARIYEQYF; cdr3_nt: TGCAGTGCTAGACCCTCCAGCGGGGCAAGAATCTACGAGCAGTACTTC
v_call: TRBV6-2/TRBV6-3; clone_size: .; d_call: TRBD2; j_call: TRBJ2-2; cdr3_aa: CASSTNDGIPGLVSPGELFF; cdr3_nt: TGTGCCAGCAGTACCAACGACGGAATTCCGGGACTAGTGAGTCCCGGGGAGCTGTTTTTT
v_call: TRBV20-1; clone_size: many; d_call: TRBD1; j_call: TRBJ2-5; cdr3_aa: CSAPRQGAGETQYF; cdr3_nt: TGCAGTGCTCCTAGACAGGGGGCGGGAGAGACCCAGTACTTC
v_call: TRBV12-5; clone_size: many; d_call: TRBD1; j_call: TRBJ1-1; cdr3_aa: CASGFTLPGQGAKNTEAFF; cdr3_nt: TGTGCTAGTGGTTTCACCTTGCCGGGACAGGGGGCCAAGAACACTGAAGCTTTCTTT
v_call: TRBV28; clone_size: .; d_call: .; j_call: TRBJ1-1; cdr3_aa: CASSFYREMNTEAFF; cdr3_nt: TGTGCCAGCAGTTTTTACAGGGAAATGAACACTGAAGCTTTCTTT
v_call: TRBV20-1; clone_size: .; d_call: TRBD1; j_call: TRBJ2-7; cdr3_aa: CSARSWDRGYEQYF; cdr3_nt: TGCAGTGCTAGAAGCTGGGACAGGGGTTACGAGCAGTACTTC
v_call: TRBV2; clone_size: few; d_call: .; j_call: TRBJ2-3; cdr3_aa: CASSEEWGTQYF; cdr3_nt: TGTGCCAGCAGTGAAGAATGGGGAACGCAGTATTTT
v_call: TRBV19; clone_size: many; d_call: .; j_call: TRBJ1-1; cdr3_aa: CASRPTGYTEAFF; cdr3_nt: TGTGCCAGTAGGCCCACAGGGTACACTGAAGCTTTCTTT
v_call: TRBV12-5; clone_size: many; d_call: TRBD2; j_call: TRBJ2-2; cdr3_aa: CASGSSGLAANTGELFF; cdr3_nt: TGTGCTAGTGGTTCCTCGGGACTAGCGGCGAACACCGGGGAGCTGTTTTTT
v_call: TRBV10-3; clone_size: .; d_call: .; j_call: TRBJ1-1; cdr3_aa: CAISESQGTEAFF; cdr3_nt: TGTGCCATCAGTGAGTCCCAGGGCACTGAAGCTTTCTTT
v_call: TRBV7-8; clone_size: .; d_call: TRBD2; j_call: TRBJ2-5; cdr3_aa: CASSYATGGETQYF; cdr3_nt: TGTGCCAGCAGCTACGCTACGGGGGGAGAGACCCAGTACTTC
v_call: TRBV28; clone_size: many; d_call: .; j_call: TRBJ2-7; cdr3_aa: CASSELDRKTYEQYF; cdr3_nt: TGTGCCAGCAGTGAACTGGACAGAAAAACCTACGAGCAGTACTTC
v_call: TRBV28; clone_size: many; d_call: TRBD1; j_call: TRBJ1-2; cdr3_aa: CASGGQGRNGYTF; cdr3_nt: TGTGCCAGCGGGGGACAGGGGAGGAATGGCTACACCTTC
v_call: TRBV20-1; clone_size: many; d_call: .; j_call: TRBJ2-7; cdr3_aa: CSARGPLDTYEQYF; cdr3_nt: TGCAGTGCTAGAGGTCCACTGGACACCTACGAGCAGTACTTC
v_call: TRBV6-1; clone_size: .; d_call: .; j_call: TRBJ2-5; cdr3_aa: CASSDWSRGETQYF; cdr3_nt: TGTGCCAGCAGTGATTGGTCCCGAGGTGAGACCCAGTACTTC
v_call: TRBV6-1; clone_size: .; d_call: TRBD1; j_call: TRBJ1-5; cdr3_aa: CASSDTGGYQPQHF; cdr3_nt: TGTGCCAGCAGCGATACAGGGGGCTACCAGCCCCAGCATTTT
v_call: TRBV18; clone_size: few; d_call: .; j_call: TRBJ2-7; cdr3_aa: CASSRSRTAYEQYF; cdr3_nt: TGTGCCAGCTCGAGGTCCCGGACAGCCTACGAGCAGTACTTC
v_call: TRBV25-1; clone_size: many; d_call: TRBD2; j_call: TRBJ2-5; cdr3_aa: CASSDFGGRAGETQYF; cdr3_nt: TGTGCCAGCAGTGACTTCGGCGGGAGGGCCGGGGAGACCCAGTACTTC
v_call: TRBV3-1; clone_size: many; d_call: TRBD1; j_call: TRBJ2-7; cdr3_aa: CASSLRDRTYEQYF; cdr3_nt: TGTGCCAGCAGCCTTCGGGACAGAACCTACGAGCAGTACTTC
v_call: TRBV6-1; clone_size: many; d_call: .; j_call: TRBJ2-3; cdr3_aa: CASRNAGEADTQYF; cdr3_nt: TGTGCCAGCAGGAATGCAGGGGAAGCAGATACGCAGTATTTT
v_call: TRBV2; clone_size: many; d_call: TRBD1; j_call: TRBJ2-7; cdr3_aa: CASSLQGPSYEQYF; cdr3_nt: TGTGCCAGCAGTTTACAGGGGCCTTCCTACGAGCAGTACTTC
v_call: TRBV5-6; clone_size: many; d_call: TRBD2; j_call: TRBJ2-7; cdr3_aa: CASSLLGLAGLSYEQYF; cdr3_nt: TGTGCCAGCAGCTTATTGGGACTAGCGGGACTCTCCTACGAGCAGTACTTC
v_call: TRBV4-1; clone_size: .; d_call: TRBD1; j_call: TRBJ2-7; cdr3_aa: CASSPTGTGGYEQYF; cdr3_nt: TGCGCCAGCAGCCCGACCGGGACAGGGGGCTACGAGCAGTACTTC
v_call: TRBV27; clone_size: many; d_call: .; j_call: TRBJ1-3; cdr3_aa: CASSSRGVSGNTIYF; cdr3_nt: TGTGCCAGCAGTTCCCGGGGGGTATCTGGAAACACCATATATTTT
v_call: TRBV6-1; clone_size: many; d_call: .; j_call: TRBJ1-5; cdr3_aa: CASSERWDQPQHF; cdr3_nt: TGTGCCAGCAGTGAAAGGTGGGATCAGCCCCAGCATTTT
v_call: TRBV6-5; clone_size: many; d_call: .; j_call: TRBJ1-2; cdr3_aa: CASTGGSYGYTF; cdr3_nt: TGTGCCAGCACGGGGGGGAGCTATGGCTACACCTTC
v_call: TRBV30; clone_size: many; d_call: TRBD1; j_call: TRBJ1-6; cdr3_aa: CAWGQGDSPLHF; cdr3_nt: TGTGCCTGGGGGCAGGGGGATTCACCCCTCCACTTT
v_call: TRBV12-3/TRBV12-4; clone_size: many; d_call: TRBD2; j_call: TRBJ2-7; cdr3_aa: CATGSSGMGDEQYF; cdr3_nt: TGTGCCACAGGGAGTAGCGGGATGGGGGACGAGCAGTACTTC
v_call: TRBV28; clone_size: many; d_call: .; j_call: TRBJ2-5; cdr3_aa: CASNESDDIETQYF; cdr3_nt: TGTGCCAGCAACGAGAGTGATGACATTGAGACCCAGTACTTC
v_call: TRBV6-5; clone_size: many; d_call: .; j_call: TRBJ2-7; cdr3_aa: CASSYSTGRGDEQYF; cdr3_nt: TGTGCCAGCAGTTACTCGACTGGGAGAGGGGACGAGCAGTACTTC